These 20 T cell receptor beta chains came from one sample sequenced in a study of cytomegalovirus exposure and HLA in healthy donors (dated by TCRdb to about 2017). Library preparation used the immunoSEQ multiplex PCR assay. For the multiplex PCR, a mixture combining 60 forward primers for TCR Vbeta segments and 13 reverse primers for TCR Jbeta segments was used. TCRdb took over this immuneACCESS table, retaining in-frame rearrangements with V and J assigned. Such tables are incomplete; in checked studies, under half of the missing clones stem from an unresolved V gene, and the remainder is unexplained. Counted in this sample were approximately 190,000 clones; about four fifths of them appeared once. Of the sample, about 2.6% falls within the top ten clones. Sample: PBMCs. These receptors originate from a woman aged 45 to 65 in good health and CMV-seropositive.

As concerns this clone: One end of the junction is discordant with germline, which a read error may explain. The chain joins TRBV7-9 to TRBJ2-2, with TRBD1 matching 7 bases. Germline lookup yields CDR1 SEHNR and CDR2 FQNEAQ (reference sequence). The CDR3 extends over 16 amino acids. In nucleotides, the CDR3 is TGTTCCAGCAGCCTACAGGGGTACTTGGACACCGGGGAGCTGTTTTTT. Translated, it gives CSSSLQGYLDTGELFF.

The chain uses TRBV9 and TRBJ2-5, with 10 nucleotides matching TRBD2. The germline V gene has CDR1 SGDLS and CDR2 YYNGEE. This CDR3 comprises 16 residues. With V trimmed by 4 bases and J by 5 bases, 11 bases remained unmatched. CDR3 in amino acids: CASSPRQAGGLETQYF. In DNA form, the CDR3 reads TGTGCCAGCAGCCCTCGGCAAGCGGGGGGGTTGGAGACCCAGTACTTC.

This chain joins TRBV29-1 and TRBJ2-1, with 7 bases identical to TRBD2. Germline V gives CDR1 SQVTM, CDR2 ANQGSEA. V gave up 0 bases and J gave up 12 bases; unmatched junction bases: 11. The CDR3 totals 14 residues. This chain's CDR3 is CSVEDQDWPGGQFF. CDR3 in DNA: TGCAGCGTTGAAGATCAGGACTGGCCGGGGGGGCAGTTCTTC.

This clone showed up just once. The gene calls are TRBV20-1 and TRBJ1-1; D gene ambiguous. Looked up from germline, CDR1 is DFQATT and CDR2 is SNEGSKA (reference sequence). The CDR3 is made up of 11 amino acids. V was trimmed by 6 bases and J by 6 bases, leaving 11 bases between them. CDR3 amino acids: CSAEEVPEAFF. Written as DNA, the CDR3 is TGCAGTGCGGAAGAGGTGCCTGAAGCTTTCTTT.

The genes are TRBV5-1 and TRBJ2-5; the match to TRBD1 covers 9 bases. The trim removed 2 bases at V and 2 bases at J, leaving 1 base unmatched. The V gene's germline CDR1 is SGHRS and CDR2 YFSETQ. This CDR3 region has 14 residues. CDR3 sequence (DNA): TGCGCCAGCAGCTTACAGGGGGCTCAAGAGACCCAGTACTTC. Translating gives CASSLQGAQETQYF.

J is TRBJ1-5 and V is TRBV7-3; no reliable D call. The CDR3 length is 13 residues. Germline lookup yields CDR1 SGHTA and CDR2 FQGTGA. Trimming took off 4 bases at V and 6 bases at J, with 10 bases between the two ends. The CDR3 nucleotides read TGTGCCAGCAGCTCCACTGCGGGTCAGCCCCAGCATTTT. Its translation is CASSSTAGQPQHF.

This clone was picked up one time. This chain joins TRBV29-1 and TRBJ2-5; D is possibly TRBD1 (5 bases). The CDR3 is 12 amino acids. In germline, CDR1 is SQVTM, CDR2 ANQGSEA. Deletions cut 5 bases from V and 2 bases from J, with 9 bases between. The CDR3 sequence: CSVRGLQETQYF. CDR3 bases: TGCAGCGTTAGGGGTTTGCAAGAGACCCAGTACTTC.

In regard to this clone: At one of its ends the junction is not consistent with the germline gene, which may arise from a read error. This chain links TRBV27 with TRBJ1-5; D may be TRBD1 (5 bases). The V gene's germline CDR1 is MNHEY and CDR2 SMNVEV (reference sequence). The CDR3 totals 16 residues. This chain's CDR3 is CASSPQAARGNQPHHF. In nucleotides, the CDR3 is TGTGCCAGCAGTCCTCAGGCAGCTAGGGGCAATCAGCCCCACCATTTT.

V gene TRBV28 combines with J gene TRBJ2-3; 8 nucleotides align to TRBD2. This CDR3 is built from 16 residues. The V gene's germline CDR1 is MDHEN and CDR2 SYDVKM. Unmatched junction bases numbered 9, after V lost 5 bases and J lost 2 bases. CDR3 sequence reads: CASSPYGGANTDTQYF. CDR3 nucleotide sequence: TGTGCCAGCAGTCCCTACGGGGGGGCCAACACAGATACGCAGTATTTT.

This clone was picked up a small number of times. The chain joins TRBV5-4 to TRBJ1-1, with D perhaps matching TRBD1 (6 bases). The germline V and J ends were trimmed by 3 bases and 5 bases, with 20 bases remaining between them. The germline V gene has CDR1 SGHNT and CDR2 YYREEE (reference sequence). This CDR3 comprises 16 residues. Here the CDR3 reads CASSSGLVGAWTEAFF. DNA for the CDR3: TGTGCCAGCAGCTCGGGATTGGTGGGGGCATGGACTGAAGCTTTCTTT.

The chain carries TRBV15 and TRBJ1-3; maybe TRBD1 (5 bases). This CDR3 region has 16 residues. Germline V lookup: CDR1 LNHNV, CDR2 YYDKDF (reference sequence). The V end lost 1 base, the J end lost 8 bases, and 18 bases lay between the germline ends. CDR3: CATSRGPPGLGDTIYF. The CDR3 coding sequence is TGTGCCACCAGCAGAGGCCCACCGGGACTTGGGGACACCATATATTTT.

This sequence joins TRBV19 and TRBJ2-3; a weak D match, TRBD2 (6 bases). The V gene's germline CDR1 is LNHDA and CDR2 SQIVND (reference sequence). V lost 4 bases and J 4 bases, leaving 21 bases between the germline ends. The CDR3 consists of 17 residues. The CDR3, as DNA: TGTGCCAGTAGTACTAGGGAGGACTGGCTCGGTGCAGATACGCAGTATTTT. It yields the protein CASSTREDWLGADTQYF.

The chain links TRBV18 to TRBJ2-1; TRBD1 is a possible D gene (7 bases). From germline, CDR1 is KGHSH and CDR2 LQKENI. This CDR3 has 13 residues. V was cut by 6 bases and J by 9 bases, with 15 bases left in between. CDR3: CASSGGTGVEQFF. The CDR3 DNA reads TGTGCCAGCTCGGGGGGCACAGGGGTTGAGCAGTTCTTC.

This chain links TRBV28 with TRBJ2-3, with D unresolved. Trimming shortened V by 7 bases and J by 4 bases, and 12 bases separated the two germline ends. Germline CDR1 is MDHEN and CDR2 is SYDVKM. The CDR3 totals 13 residues. DNA for the CDR3: TGTGCCAGCACCGCCCCGGCGGCAGATACGCAGTATTTT. This gives the protein CASTAPAADTQYF.

The chain combines TRBV5-4 with TRBJ2-1, with D possibly matching TRBD1 (6 bases). Germline V lookup: CDR1 SGHNT, CDR2 YYREEE (reference sequence). Trimming took off 1 base at V and 7 bases at J, with 9 bases between the two ends. This CDR3 region has 13 residues. CDR3: CASSLIGGNEQFF. CDR3 sequence (DNA): TGTGCCAGCAGCTTGATAGGGGGTAATGAGCAGTTCTTC.

This clone was seen a single time. The genes are TRBV5-1 and TRBJ2-5; 8 bases are a match to TRBD2. Germline V gene sequence: CDR1 SGHRS, CDR2 YFSETQ. The CDR3 sequence is 14 residues long. Trimming took 4 bases from V and 9 from J; bases not matched to a gene: 11. The CDR3 nucleotides are TGCGCCAGCAGCGAGACTAGCGCACTAAGGGCCCAGTACTTC. Its protein is CASSETSALRAQYF.

The chain recombines TRBV7-9 with TRBJ2-1; TRBD1 matches 8 bases. J gave up 4 bases and V 5 bases, and 10 bases lay outside the gene matches. CDR3 size: 16 residues. CDR1 is SEHNR and CDR2 is FQNEAQ in the germline V gene (reference sequence). In nucleotides, the CDR3 is TGTGCCAGCAGCCGAACGCCGGGACAGGCGTACAATGAGCAGTTCTTC. This codes for CASSRTPGQAYNEQFF. The full variable domain, rest sourced from reference TRBV7-9 and TRBJ2-1, is DTGVSQNPRHKITKRGQNVTFRCDPISEHNRLYWYRQTLGQGPEFLTYFQNEAQLEKSRLLSDRFSAERPKGSFSTLEIQRTEQGDSAMYLCASSRTPGQAYNEQFFGPGTRLTVL.

This chain connects TRBV7-8 to TRBJ1-1; TRBD1 is a possible D gene (5 bases). Trimming removed 0 bases at V and 1 base at J, with 9 bases between. Per the germline V gene, CDR1 is SGHVS and CDR2 is FQNEAQ. This CDR3 spans 15 amino acids. The CDR3 is CASSLAPTGNTEAFF. CDR3 coding DNA: TGTGCCAGCAGCTTAGCTCCAACAGGGAACACTGAAGCTTTCTTT.

V and J are TRBV11-1 and TRBJ2-5; 7 bases line up with TRBD2. The DNA end favors TRBJ2-7, so the J call may be wrong. The germline CDR1 and CDR2 sequences are SGHAT and FQDESV (reference sequence). The CDR3 covers 15 residues. The CDR3 DNA reads as TGTGCCAGCAGCTCGGGGGGTCCTCAATCCTACGAGCAGTACTTC. Protein product: CASSSGGPQSYEQYF.

Concerning this clone: An end of the junction does not agree with germline; a read error may underlie this. Other nucleotide sequences in the sample specify the same CDR3. The chain carries TRBV6-5 and TRBJ1-3; 7 bases align to TRBD1. This CDR3 is built from 15 residues. Germline CDR1 and CDR2: MNHEY and SVGAGI. The CDR3 loop reads CASRDTGVSGNTIYF. CDR3 nucleotides: TGTGCCAGCAGGGACACAGGGGTCTCTGGGAACACCATATATTTT.